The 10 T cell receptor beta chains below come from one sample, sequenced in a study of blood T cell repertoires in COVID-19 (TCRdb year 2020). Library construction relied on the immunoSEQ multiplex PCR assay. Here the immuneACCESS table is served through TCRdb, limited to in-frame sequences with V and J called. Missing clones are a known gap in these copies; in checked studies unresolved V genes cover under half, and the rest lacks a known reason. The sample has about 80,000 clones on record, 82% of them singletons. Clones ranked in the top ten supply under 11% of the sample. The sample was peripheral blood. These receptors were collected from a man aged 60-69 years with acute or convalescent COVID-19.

The CDR3 region has the DNA TGTGCCAGCAGCTTAATGAGAGATCAGCCCCAGCATTTT. Translating it yields CASSLMRDQPQHF. The genes are TRBV7-2 and TRBJ1-5; D not resolved. CDR1 and CDR2 from the germline V gene are SGHTA and FQGNSA. The CDR3 runs to 13 residues. V lost 2 bases and J lost 5, with 7 bases in between.

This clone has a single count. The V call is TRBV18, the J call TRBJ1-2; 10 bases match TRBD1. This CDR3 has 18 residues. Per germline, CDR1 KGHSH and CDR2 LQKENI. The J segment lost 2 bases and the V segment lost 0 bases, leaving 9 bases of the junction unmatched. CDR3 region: CASSPPGTGDLFNYGYTF. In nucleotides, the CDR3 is TGTGCCAGCTCACCACCGGGGACAGGGGATCTCTTCAACTATGGCTACACCTTC.

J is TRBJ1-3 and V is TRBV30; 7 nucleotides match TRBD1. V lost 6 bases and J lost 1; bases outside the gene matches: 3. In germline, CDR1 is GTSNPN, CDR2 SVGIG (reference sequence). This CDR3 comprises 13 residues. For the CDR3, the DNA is TGTGCCTGTCACAGGGGATCTGGAAACACCATATATTTT. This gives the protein CACHRGSGNTIYF. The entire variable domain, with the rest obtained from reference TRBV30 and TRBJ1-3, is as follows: SQTIHQWPATLVQPVGSPLSLECTVEGTSNPNLYWYRQAAGRGLQLLFYSVGIGQISSEVPQNLSASRPQDRQFILSSKKLLLSDSGFYLCACHRGSGNTIYFGEGSWLTVV.

CDR3 DNA: TGTGCCAGCTCACAGGGACAGAGGAACACCGGGGAGCTGTTTTTT. This encodes CASSQGQRNTGELFF. V and J are TRBV18 and TRBJ2-2, with 7 bases identical to TRBD1. V was pared by 4 bases and J by 1 base, with 3 bases of the junction left unmatched. There are 15 residues in the CDR3. CDR1 and CDR2 from the germline V gene are KGHSH and LQKENI.

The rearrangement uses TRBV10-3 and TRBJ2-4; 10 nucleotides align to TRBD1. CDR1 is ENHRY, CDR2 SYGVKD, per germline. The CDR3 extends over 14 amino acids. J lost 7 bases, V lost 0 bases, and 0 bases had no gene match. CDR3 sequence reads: CAISESGQGNIQYF. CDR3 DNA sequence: TGTGCCATCAGTGAGTCGGGACAGGGGAACATTCAGTACTTC.

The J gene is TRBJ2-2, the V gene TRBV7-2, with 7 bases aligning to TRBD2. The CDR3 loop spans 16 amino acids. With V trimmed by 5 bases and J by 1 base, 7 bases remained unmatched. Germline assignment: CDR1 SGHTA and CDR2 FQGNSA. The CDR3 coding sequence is TGTGCCAGCAGCCTACGAGCGGGAATGAACACCGGGGAGCTGTTTTTT. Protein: CASSLRAGMNTGELFF. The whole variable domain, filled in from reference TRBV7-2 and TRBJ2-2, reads GAGVSQSPSNKVTEKGKDVELRCDPISGHTALYWYRQSLGQGLEFLIYFQGNSAPDKSGLPSDRFSAERTGGSVSTLTIQRTQQEDSAVYLCASSLRAGMNTGELFFGEGSRLTVL.

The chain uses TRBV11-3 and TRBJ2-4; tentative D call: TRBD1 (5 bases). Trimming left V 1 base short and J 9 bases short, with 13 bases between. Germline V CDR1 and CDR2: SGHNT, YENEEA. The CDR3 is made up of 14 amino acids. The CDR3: CASSLGRLRGIQYF. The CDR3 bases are TGTGCCAGCAGCTTAGGGCGGTTAAGGGGCATTCAGTACTTC.

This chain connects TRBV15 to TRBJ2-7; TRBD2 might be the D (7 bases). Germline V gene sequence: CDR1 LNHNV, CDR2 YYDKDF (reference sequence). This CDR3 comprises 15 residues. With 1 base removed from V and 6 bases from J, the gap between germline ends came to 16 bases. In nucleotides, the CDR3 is TGTGCCACCAGCAGAGCTCAGGGGCGCGGGGGCGAGCAGTACTTC. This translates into CATSRAQGRGGEQYF.

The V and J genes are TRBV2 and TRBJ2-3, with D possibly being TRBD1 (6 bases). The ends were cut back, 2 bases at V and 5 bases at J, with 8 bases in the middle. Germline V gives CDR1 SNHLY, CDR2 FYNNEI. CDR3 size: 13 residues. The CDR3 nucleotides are TGTGCCAGCAGTGAACAGGGGAGAGATACGCAGTATTTT. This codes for CASSEQGRDTQYF.

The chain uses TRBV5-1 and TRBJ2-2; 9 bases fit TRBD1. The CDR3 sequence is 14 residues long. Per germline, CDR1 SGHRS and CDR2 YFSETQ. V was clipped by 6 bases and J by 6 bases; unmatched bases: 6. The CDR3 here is CASIRDRDPGELFF. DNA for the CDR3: TGCGCCAGCATCCGGGACAGGGATCCCGGGGAGCTGTTTTTT.